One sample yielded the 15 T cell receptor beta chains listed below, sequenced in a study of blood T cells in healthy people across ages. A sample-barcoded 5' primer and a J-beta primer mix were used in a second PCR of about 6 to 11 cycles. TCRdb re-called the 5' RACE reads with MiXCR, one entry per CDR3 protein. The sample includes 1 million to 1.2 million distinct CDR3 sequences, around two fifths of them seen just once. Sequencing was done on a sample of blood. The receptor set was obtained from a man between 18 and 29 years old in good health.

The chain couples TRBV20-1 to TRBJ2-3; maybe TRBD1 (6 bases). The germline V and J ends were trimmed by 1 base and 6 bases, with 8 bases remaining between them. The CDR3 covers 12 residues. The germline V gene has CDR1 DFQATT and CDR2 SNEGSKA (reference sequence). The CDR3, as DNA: TGCAGTGCTAGAGGGACAGCTGATACGCAGTATTTT. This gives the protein CSARGTADTQYF.

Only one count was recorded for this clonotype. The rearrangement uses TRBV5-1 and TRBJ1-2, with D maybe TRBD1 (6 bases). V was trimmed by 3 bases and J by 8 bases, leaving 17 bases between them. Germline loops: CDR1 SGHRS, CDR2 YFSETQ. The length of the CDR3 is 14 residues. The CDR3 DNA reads TGCGCCAGCAGCTCGGCAGCCCGAGGGGGAGGCTACACCTTC. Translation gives CASSSAARGGGYTF.

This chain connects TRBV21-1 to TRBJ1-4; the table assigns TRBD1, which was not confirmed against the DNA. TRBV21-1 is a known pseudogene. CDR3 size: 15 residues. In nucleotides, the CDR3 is TGTGCCAGCAGCAAAGCTCGGGGGGAAGGGGAAAAACTGTTTTTT. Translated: CASSKARGEGEKLFF.

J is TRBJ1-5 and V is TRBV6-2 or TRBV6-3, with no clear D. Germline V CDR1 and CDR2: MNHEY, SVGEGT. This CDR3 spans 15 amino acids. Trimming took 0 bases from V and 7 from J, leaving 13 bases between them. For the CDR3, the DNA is TGTGCCAGCAGTTACTCGGTTCCGGGATGGCAGCCCCAGCATTTT. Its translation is CASSYSVPGWQPQHF.

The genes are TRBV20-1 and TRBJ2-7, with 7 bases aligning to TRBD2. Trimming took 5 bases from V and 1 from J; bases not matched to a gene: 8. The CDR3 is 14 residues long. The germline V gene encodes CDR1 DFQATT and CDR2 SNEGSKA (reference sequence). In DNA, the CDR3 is TGCAGTGCTGAGGCGGGGCGGGGGTCCTACGAGCAGTACTTC. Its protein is CSAEAGRGSYEQYF.

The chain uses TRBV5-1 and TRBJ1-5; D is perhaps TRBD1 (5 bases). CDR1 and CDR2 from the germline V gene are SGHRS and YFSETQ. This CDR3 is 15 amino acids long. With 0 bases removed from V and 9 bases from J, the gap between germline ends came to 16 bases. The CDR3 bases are TGCGCCAGCAGCTTGGACGGGACCCTGGATCGGCCCCAGCATTTT. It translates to CASSLDGTLDRPQHF.

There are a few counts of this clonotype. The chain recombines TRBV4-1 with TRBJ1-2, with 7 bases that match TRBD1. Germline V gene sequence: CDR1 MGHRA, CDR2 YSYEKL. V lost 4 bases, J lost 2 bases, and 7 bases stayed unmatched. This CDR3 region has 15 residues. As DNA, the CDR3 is TGCGCCAGCAGCCTGGGTCAGGGACAGAACTATGGCTACACCTTC. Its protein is CASSLGQGQNYGYTF.

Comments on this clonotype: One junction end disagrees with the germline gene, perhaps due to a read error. The CDR3 DNA reads TGTGCCAGCAGCTACCGGACAGGGGGGTACAATGAGCTGTACTTC. Protein sequence: CASSYRTGGYNELYF. The chain couples TRBV13 to TRBJ2-1; 10 bases match TRBD1. Germline CDR1 is PRHDT and CDR2 is FYEKMQ (reference sequence). The CDR3 totals 15 residues.

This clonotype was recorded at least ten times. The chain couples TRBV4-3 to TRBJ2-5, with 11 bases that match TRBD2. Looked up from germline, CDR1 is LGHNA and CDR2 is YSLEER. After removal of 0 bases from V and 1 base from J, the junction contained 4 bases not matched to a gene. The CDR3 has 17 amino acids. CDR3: CASSQDVLAGGQETQYF. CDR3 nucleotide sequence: TGCGCCAGCAGCCAAGATGTCCTAGCGGGGGGCCAAGAGACCCAGTACTTC.

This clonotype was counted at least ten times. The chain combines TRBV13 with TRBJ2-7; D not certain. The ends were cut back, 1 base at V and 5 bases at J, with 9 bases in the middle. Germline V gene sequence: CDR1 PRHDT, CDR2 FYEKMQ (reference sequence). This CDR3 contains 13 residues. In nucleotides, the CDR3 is TGTGCCAGCAGCTTAGAAGGCGGAGACGAGCAGTACTTC. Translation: CASSLEGGDEQYF.

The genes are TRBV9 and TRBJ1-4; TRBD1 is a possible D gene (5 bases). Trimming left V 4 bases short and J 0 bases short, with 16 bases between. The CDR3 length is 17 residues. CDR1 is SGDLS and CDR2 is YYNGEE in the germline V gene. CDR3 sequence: CASSSSGTTATNEKLFF. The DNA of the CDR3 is TGTGCCAGCAGCTCATCCGGGACGACCGCAACTAATGAAAAACTGTTTTTT.

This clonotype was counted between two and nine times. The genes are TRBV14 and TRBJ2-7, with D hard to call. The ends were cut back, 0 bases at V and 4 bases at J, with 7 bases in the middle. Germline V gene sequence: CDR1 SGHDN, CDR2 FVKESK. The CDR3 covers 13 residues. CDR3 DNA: TGTGCCAGCAGCCAAGATTTCAGTTACGAGCAGTACTTC. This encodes CASSQDFSYEQYF.

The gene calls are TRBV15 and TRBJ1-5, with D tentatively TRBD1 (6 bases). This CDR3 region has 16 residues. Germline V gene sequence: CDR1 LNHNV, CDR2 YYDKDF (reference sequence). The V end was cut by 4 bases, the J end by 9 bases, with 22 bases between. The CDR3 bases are TGTGCCACCAGCACAGAGATTAGCAGGGGTGCCGGGCCCCAGCATTTT. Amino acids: CATSTEISRGAGPQHF.

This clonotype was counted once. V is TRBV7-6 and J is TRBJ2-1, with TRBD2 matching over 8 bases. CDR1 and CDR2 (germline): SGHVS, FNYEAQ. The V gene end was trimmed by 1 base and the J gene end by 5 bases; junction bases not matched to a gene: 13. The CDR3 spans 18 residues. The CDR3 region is CASSLVVGRGGLDNEQFF. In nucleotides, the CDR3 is TGTGCCAGCAGCTTAGTAGTGGGTCGGGGGGGCCTCGACAATGAGCAGTTCTTC.

CDR3 sequence: CASSLGGTDNTGELFF. CDR3 bases: TGCGCCAGCAGCTTGGGTGGGACGGATAACACCGGGGAGCTGTTTTTT. This sequence joins TRBV5-1 and TRBJ2-2; D possibly matches TRBD1 or TRBD2 (5 bases each). Trimming took off 0 bases at V and 2 bases at J, with 11 bases between the two ends. Germline CDR1 and CDR2: SGHRS and YFSETQ. There are 16 residues in the CDR3.